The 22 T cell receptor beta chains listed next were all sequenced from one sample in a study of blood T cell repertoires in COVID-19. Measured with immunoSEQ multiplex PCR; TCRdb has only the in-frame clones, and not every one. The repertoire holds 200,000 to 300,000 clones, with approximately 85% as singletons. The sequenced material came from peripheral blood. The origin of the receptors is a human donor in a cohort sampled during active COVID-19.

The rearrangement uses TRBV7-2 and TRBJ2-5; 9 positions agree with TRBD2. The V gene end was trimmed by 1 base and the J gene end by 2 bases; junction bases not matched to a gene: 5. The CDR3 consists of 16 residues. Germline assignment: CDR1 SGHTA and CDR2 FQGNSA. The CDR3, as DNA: TGTGCCAGCAGCTTAGTTCTCCTAGCGGGGCAAGAGACCCAGTACTTC. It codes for CASSLVLLAGQETQYF. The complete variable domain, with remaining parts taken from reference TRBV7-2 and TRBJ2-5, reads GAGVSQSPSNKVTEKGKDVELRCDPISGHTALYWYRQSLGQGLEFLIYFQGNSAPDKSGLPSDRFSAERTGGSVSTLTIQRTQQEDSAVYLCASSLVLLAGQETQYFGPGTRLLVL.

The CDR3 nucleotides read TGTGCCAGCAGCTTATCGGGGTTAAATCAGCCCCAGCATTTT. Translated, it gives CASSLSGLNQPQHF. The rearrangement uses TRBV13 and TRBJ1-5; D is unclear. The CDR3 has 14 amino acids. Trimming stripped 2 bases from V and 4 bases from J, with 9 bases between. In germline, CDR1 is PRHDT, CDR2 FYEKMQ (reference sequence).

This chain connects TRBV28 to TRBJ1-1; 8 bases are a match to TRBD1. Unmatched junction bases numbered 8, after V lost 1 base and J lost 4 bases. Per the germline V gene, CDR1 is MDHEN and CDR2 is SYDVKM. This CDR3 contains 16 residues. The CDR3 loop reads CASSLSPLRGLTEAFF. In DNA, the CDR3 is TGTGCCAGCAGTTTATCCCCACTCAGGGGGCTCACTGAAGCTTTCTTT.

DNA for the CDR3: TGTGCCAGCAGCACCAGGGGAAGGGTGGTATGGCCCCAGCATTTT. It translates to CASSTRGRVVWPQHF. The chain recombines TRBV5-5 with TRBJ1-5; a weak D match, TRBD1 (6 bases). The CDR3 spans 15 residues. Germline V gene sequence: CDR1 SGHKS, CDR2 YYEKEE (reference sequence). Trimming stripped 4 bases from V and 9 bases from J, with 20 bases between. Combining the CDR3 with reference TRBV5-5 and TRBJ1-5 gives the whole variable domain DAGVTQSPTHLIKTRGQQVTLRCSPISGHKSVSWYQQVLGQGPQFIFQYYEKEERGRGNFPDRFSARQFPNYSSELNVNALLLGDSALYLCASSTRGRVVWPQHFGDGTRLSIL.

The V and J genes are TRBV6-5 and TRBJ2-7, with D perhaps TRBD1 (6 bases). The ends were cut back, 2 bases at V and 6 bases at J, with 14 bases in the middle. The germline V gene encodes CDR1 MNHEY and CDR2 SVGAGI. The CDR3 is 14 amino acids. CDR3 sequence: CASSYPGVNSEQYF. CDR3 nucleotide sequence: TGTGCCAGCAGTTACCCAGGGGTTAATAGCGAGCAGTACTTC.

The DNA of the CDR3 is TGTGCCGTCCCAGCGCCTACAGGGGTCAACGCACGGACTGAAGCTTTCTTT. Protein sequence: CAVPAPTGVNARTEAFF. This chain connects TRBV28 to TRBJ1-1; 7 nucleotides match TRBD1. Germline V gene lookup returns CDR1 MDHEN and CDR2 SYDVKM. V lost 11 bases, J lost 5 bases, and 23 bases stayed unmatched. The CDR3 extends over 17 amino acids.

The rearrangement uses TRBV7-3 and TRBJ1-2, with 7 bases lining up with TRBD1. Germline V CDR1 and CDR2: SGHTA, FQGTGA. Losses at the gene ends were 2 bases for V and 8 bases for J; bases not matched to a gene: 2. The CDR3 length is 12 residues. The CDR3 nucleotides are TGTGCCAGCAGCTTAGGGGACAGCGGCTACACCTTC. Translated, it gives CASSLGDSGYTF.

The CDR3 here is CASSQVEGTTEAFF. In DNA, the CDR3 is TGCGCCAGCAGCCAAGTTGAGGGAACCACTGAAGCTTTCTTT. J is TRBJ1-1 and V is TRBV4-3; no definite D call. Trimming took 1 base from V and 4 from J, leaving 10 bases between them. Germline V CDR1 and CDR2: LGHNA, YSLEER. The CDR3 is 14 amino acids.

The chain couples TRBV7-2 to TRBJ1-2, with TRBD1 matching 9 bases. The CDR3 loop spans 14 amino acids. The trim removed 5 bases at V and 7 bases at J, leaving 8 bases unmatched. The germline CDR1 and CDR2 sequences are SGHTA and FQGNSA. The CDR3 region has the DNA TGTGCCAGCAGCGTGGACAGGGGTGGGGTTGGCTACACCTTC. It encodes CASSVDRGGVGYTF.

CDR3 region: CASSVAGTTRETQYF. CDR3 in DNA: TGCGCCAGCAGCGTAGCGGGAACCACCCGGGAGACCCAGTACTTC. The chain links TRBV5-1 to TRBJ2-5; 8 bases are shared with TRBD2. The V and J ends lost 4 bases and 5 bases, in that order; junction bases with no gene match: 10. This CDR3 has 15 amino acids. Germline V lookup: CDR1 SGHRS, CDR2 YFSETQ.

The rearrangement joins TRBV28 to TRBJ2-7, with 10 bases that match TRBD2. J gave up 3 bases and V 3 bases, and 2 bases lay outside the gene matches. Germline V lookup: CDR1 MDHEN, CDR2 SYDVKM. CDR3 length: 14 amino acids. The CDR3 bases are TGTGCCAGCAGTTTGACTAGCGGGTTCTACGAGCAGTACTTC. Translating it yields CASSLTSGFYEQYF.

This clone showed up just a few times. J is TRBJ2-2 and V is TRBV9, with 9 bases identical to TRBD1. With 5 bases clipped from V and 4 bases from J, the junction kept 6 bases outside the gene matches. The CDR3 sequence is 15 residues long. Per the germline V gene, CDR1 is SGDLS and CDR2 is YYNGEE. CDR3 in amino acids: CASSRTGDITGELFF. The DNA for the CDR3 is TGTGCCAGCAGTCGGACAGGGGATATCACCGGGGAGCTGTTTTTT.

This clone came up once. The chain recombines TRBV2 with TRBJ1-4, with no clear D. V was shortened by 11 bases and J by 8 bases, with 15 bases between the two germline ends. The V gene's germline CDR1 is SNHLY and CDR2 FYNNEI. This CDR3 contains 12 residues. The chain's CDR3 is CAVAPNGEKLFF. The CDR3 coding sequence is TGTGCCGTGGCCCCTAACGGGGAAAAACTGTTTTTT.

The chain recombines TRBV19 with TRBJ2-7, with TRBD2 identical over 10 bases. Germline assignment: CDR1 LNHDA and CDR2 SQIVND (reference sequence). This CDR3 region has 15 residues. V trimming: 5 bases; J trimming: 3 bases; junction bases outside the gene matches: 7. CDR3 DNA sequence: TGTGCCAGTAGTCCCCGGACTAGCGGTAACTACGAGCAGTACTTC. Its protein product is CASSPRTSGNYEQYF.

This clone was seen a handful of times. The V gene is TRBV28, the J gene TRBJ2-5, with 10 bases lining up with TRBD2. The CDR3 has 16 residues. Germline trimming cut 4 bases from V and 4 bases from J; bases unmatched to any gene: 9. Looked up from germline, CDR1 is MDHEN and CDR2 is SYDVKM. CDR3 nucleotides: TGTGCCAGCAGTTCCCGACTAGCGGGCTTTATAGAGACCCAGTACTTC. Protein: CASSSRLAGFIETQYF.

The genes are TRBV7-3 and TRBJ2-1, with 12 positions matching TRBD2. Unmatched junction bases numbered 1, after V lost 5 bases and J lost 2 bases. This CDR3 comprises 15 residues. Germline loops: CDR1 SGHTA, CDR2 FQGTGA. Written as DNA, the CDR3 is TGTGCCAGCAGCCGGACTAGCGGGGCCTACAATGAGCAGTTCTTC. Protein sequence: CASSRTSGAYNEQFF.

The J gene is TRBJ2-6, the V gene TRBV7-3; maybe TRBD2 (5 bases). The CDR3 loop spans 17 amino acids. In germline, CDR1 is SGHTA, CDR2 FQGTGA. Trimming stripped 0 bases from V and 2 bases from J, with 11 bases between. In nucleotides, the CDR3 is TGTGCCAGCAGCTTAACGCCGGGGATTGCTGGGGCCAACGTCCTGACTTTC. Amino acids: CASSLTPGIAGANVLTF.

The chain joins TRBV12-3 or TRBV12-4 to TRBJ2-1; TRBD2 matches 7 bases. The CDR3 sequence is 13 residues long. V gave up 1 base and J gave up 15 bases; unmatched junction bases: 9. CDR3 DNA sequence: TGTGCCAGCAGTTTAGGCGGGAGCGGTATCGGGTTCTTC. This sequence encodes CASSLGGSGIGFF.

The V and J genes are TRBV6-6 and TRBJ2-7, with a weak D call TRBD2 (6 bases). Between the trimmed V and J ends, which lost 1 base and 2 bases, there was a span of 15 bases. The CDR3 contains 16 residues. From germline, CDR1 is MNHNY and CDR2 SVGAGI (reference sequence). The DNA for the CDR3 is TGTGCCAGCAGTTACTTTGGCGGGGACTCAACCTACGAGCAGTACTTC. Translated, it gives CASSYFGGDSTYEQYF.

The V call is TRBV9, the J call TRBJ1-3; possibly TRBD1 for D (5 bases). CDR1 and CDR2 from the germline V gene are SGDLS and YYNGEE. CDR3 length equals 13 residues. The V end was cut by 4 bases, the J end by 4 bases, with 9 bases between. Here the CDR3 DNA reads TGTGCCAGCAGCCCCGGGGGAGGAAACACCATATATTTT. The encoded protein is CASSPGGGNTIYF.

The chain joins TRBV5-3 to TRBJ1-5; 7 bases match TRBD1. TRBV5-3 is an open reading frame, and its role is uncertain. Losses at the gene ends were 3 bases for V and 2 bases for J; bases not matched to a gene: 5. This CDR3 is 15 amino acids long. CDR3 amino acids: CARSSDRAGNQPQHF. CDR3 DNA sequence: TGTGCCAGAAGCTCCGACAGGGCTGGCAATCAGCCCCAGCATTTT.

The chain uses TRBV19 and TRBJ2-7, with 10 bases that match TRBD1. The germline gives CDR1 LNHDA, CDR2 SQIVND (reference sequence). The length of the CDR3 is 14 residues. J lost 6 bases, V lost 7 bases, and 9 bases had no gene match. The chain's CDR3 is CASKNSGTGAEQYF. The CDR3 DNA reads TGTGCCAGTAAAAATTCCGGGACAGGGGCCGAGCAGTACTTC.